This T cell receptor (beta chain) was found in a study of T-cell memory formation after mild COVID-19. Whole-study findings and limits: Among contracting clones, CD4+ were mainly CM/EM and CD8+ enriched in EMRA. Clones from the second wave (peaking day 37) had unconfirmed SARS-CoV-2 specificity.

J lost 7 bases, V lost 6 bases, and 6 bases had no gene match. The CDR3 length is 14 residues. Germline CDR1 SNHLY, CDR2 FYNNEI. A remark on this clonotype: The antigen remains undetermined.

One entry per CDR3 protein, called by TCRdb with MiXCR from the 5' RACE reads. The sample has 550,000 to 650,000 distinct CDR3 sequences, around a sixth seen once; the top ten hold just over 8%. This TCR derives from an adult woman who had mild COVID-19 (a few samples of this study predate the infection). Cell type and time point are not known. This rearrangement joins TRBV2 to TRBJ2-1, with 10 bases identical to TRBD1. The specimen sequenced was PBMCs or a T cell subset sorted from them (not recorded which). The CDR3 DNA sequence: TGTGCCAGCAGCCGGGACAGGGGTATGAATGAGCAGTTCTTC. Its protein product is CASSRDRGMNEQFF.